This T cell receptor (beta chain) was identified in a study of spatial heterogeneity in lung cancer. For this clonotype: This clone may be a read error of a much larger clone one base away.

The CDR3 totals 15 residues. Looked up from germline, CDR1 is LNHDA and CDR2 is SQIVND (reference sequence). Trimming removed 3 bases at V and 2 bases at J, with 13 bases between. Single TCR cDNA molecules each had their own unique molecular identifier. MiXCR was run by TCRdb on the 5' RACE reads, yielding one entry per CDR3 protein. Of just under 40,000 distinct CDR3 sequences listed, less than 6% are singletons. Time point defined: sample taken at primary tumor resection. Unsorted samples of tumor, nontumor lung or frozen PBMC had their whole RNA sequenced. The donors comprised about 70 untreated early-stage non-small cell lung cancer patients.

Here the sequenced sample was PBMCs, taken at surgery. The chain has TRBV19 and TRBJ2-5, with D unresolved. This clonotype originated in a male donor with early-stage non-small cell lung cancer. This chain's CDR3 is CASSIPSRPQETQYF. DNA for the CDR3: TGTGCCAGTAGTATCCCCTCGAGGCCACAAGAGACCCAGTACTTC.